This T cell receptor beta chain is drawn from a study of vaccination and CD4 T cells after COVID-19. Study-level points and caveats: Post-infection sampling omitted early timepoints and covered relatively few convalescent patients.

The Oncomine TCR Beta short-read assay was applied to DNA of cultured CD4+ T cells. A single record per CDR3 protein comes from TCRdb applying MiXCR to the PCR reads. There are under 30,000 distinct CDR3 sequences in the sample; approximately 39% occur only once, and approximately 7.9% lies in the top ten. V lost 4 bases, J lost 6 bases, and 13 bases lay in between. Germline lookup yields CDR1 WNHNN and CDR2 SYGVQD (reference sequence). CDR3 length: 13 residues. A word on this clonotype: The antigen is not known.

The treatment here: roughly 11-day PBMC culture with coronavirus spike peptide pools or control peptides (ViraFEST assay). The chain is built from TRBV10-1 and TRBJ2-7; weak D call: TRBD2 (6 bases). Sequencing input: CD4+ T cells from blood, cultured in vitro. This sequence originates from a human donor who had recovered from COVID-19. The CDR3 here is CASSVHRDFEQYF. CDR3 bases: TGCGCCAGCAGTGTGCACCGGGACTTCGAGCAGTACTTC.